Following are 15 T cell receptor beta chains from one sample sequenced in a study of cytomegalovirus exposure and HLA in healthy donors (dated by TCRdb to the late 2010s). The library was built by means of the immunoSEQ multiplex PCR assay. For the multiplex PCR, a mixture combining 60 forward primers for TCR Vbeta segments and 13 reverse primers for TCR Jbeta segments was used. The table was pulled from immuneACCESS by TCRdb, which kept in-frame rearrangements only. Such tables lose some clones; where checked, under half of the loss comes from unresolved V genes, and the rest has no known cause. The table for this sample lists under 300,000 clones; 80% to 90% of them were counted only once. Together, the top ten hold approximately 2% of the sample. Input material: PBMCs. The receptors come from a woman between 40 and 55 years old in good health and CMV-seropositive.

The chain is built from TRBV28 and TRBJ1-5; 8 nucleotides line up with TRBD1. J was trimmed by 7 bases and V by 6 bases; bases with no gene match: 8. The germline V gene encodes CDR1 MDHEN and CDR2 SYDVKM. The CDR3 loop spans 14 amino acids. The CDR3 DNA reads TGTGCCAGCAGGAGTGCGCAGGGGGCACAGCCCCAGCATTTT. Protein: CASRSAQGAQPQHF.

The chain combines TRBV7-6 with TRBJ1-1; 10 bases are a match to TRBD1. V trimming: 1 base; J trimming: 1 base; junction bases outside the gene matches: 0. Germline V gives CDR1 SGHVS, CDR2 FNYEAQ. The CDR3 length is 15 residues. CDR3 nucleotide sequence: TGTGCCAGCAGCTTAGGGGACAGGGGGAACACTGAAGCTTTCTTT. This gives the protein CASSLGDRGNTEAFF.

The chain uses TRBV9 and TRBJ2-1; possible D gene TRBD2, 6 bases. Trimming left V 5 bases short and J 7 bases short, with 13 bases between. Germline assignment: CDR1 SGDLS and CDR2 YYNGEE. The CDR3 runs to 13 residues. CDR3 protein: CASSLRDDNEQFF. The CDR3 nucleotides read TGTGCCAGCAGTTTGCGGGACGATAATGAGCAGTTCTTC.

This clone was observed once. This chain joins TRBV28 and TRBJ2-5; D possibly corresponds to TRBD1 (6 bases). The J call may be mistaken, given a closer DNA end match to TRBJ2-7. The CDR3 length is 16 residues. Germline lookup yields CDR1 MDHEN and CDR2 SYDVKM. The CDR3 sequence: CASFPHSGTSVAEQYF. The CDR3 nucleotides read TGTGCCAGCTTTCCTCACTCCGGGACAAGCGTAGCCGAGCAGTACTTC.

The chain uses TRBV21-1 and TRBJ2-7; the table calls TRBD2, which could not be checked here. TRBV21-1 is a documented pseudogene. The length of the CDR3 is 11 residues. CDR3 loop: CASKKVAGFYF. The DNA for the CDR3 is TGTGCCAGCAAAAAAGTAGCGGGGTTCTACTTC.

This chain links TRBV6-4 with TRBJ2-5; the match to TRBD2 covers 7 bases. The CDR3 is 13 residues long. Unmatched junction bases numbered 5, after V lost 10 bases and J lost 0 bases. The V gene's germline CDR1 is MRHNA and CDR2 SNTAGT. CDR3 loop: CANKRGDQETQYF. The DNA of the CDR3 is TGTGCCAACAAGCGGGGCGACCAAGAGACCCAGTACTTC.

The genes are TRBV6-5 and TRBJ2-7; 7 bases align to TRBD1. The trim removed 5 bases at V and 3 bases at J, leaving 10 bases unmatched. There are 15 residues in the CDR3. In germline, CDR1 is MNHEY, CDR2 SVGAGI. The DNA for the CDR3 is TGTGCCAGCAGTAGAACGACAGGGACCCACTACGAGCAGTACTTC. Translation gives CASSRTTGTHYEQYF.

The V call is TRBV25-1, the J call TRBJ2-3; 8 bases line up with TRBD2. CDR3 length equals 15 residues. The V gene end was trimmed by 3 bases and the J gene end by 1 base; junction bases not matched to a gene: 3. Germline CDR1 reads MGHDK; CDR2 reads SYGVNS. The CDR3 sequence: CASSEFSGGTDTQYF. In DNA form, the CDR3 reads TGTGCCAGCAGTGAGTTTAGCGGGGGCACAGATACGCAGTATTTT.

This sequence joins TRBV4-3 and TRBJ1-2; D uncertain. Per the germline V gene, CDR1 is LGHNA and CDR2 is YSLEER. This CDR3 is 14 amino acids long. The ends were cut back, 0 bases at V and 4 bases at J, with 9 bases in the middle. The DNA of the CDR3 is TGCGCCAGCAGCCAAGAGGACGGACTCTATGGCTACACCTTC. This sequence encodes CASSQEDGLYGYTF.

This sequence joins TRBV28 and TRBJ1-1; D is unresolved. Germline assignment: CDR1 MDHEN and CDR2 SYDVKM. This CDR3 is 13 amino acids long. V shed 6 bases and J shed 5 bases, with 13 bases lying between them. CDR3 loop: CASRTPGSTEAFF. CDR3 coding DNA: TGTGCCAGCAGAACGCCAGGCTCGACTGAAGCTTTCTTT.

This clone has only a few counts. This chain links TRBV20-1 with TRBJ2-7; D perhaps matches TRBD1 (5 bases). CDR3 length equals 11 residues. Trimming stripped 8 bases from V and 5 bases from J, with 13 bases between. Germline assignment: CDR1 DFQATT and CDR2 SNEGSKA (reference sequence). This chain's CDR3 is CSPWLGDEQYF. The CDR3, as DNA: TGCAGTCCGTGGTTAGGGGACGAGCAGTACTTC.

This rearrangement joins TRBV11-3 to TRBJ2-1, with 7 bases matching TRBD1. The germline CDR1 and CDR2 sequences are SGHNT and YENEEA. This CDR3 is built from 18 residues. Trimming took 1 base from V and 6 from J; bases not matched to a gene: 15. The DNA for the CDR3 is TGTGCCAGCAGCTTAGGTGGGGGTGACAGGGAATTAAGCAATGAGCAGTTCTTC. Translating gives CASSLGGGDRELSNEQFF.

The chain uses TRBV5-4 and TRBJ2-5; 14 nucleotides match TRBD2. Germline V gives CDR1 SGHNT, CDR2 YYREEE (reference sequence). The J segment lost 4 bases and the V segment lost 4 bases, leaving 6 bases of the junction unmatched. The CDR3 contains 16 residues. The CDR3 DNA is TGTGCCAGCAGCGGGACTAGCGGGAGCGTAGGAGAGACCCAGTACTTC. Its protein is CASSGTSGSVGETQYF. Supplemented by reference TRBV5-4 and TRBJ2-5, the full variable domain reads ETGVTQSPTHLIKTRGQQVTLRCSSQSGHNTVSWYQQALGQGPQFIFQYYREEENGRGNFPPRFSGLQFPNYSSELNVNALELDDSALYLCASSGTSGSVGETQYFGPGTRLLVL.

Here the CDR3 reads CASSLALAGGPENEQFF. The CDR3 coding sequence is TGTGCCAGCAGCTTAGCTCTAGCGGGAGGGCCAGAAAATGAGCAGTTCTTC. This chain links TRBV7-2 with TRBJ2-1; 12 bases agree with TRBD2. CDR1 is SGHTA, CDR2 FQGNSA, per germline. V lost 0 bases, J lost 7 bases, and 7 bases stayed unmatched. The length of the CDR3 is 17 residues.

The rearrangement uses TRBV21-1 and TRBJ1-2; the D call of TRBD1 is as the table states it, not checked on the DNA. TRBV21-1 is tagged as a pseudogene. CDR3 length: 15 residues. As DNA, the CDR3 is TGTGCCAGCAGCAGATCGGAAGGGGCCAACTATGGCTACACCTTC. Its translation is CASSRSEGANYGYTF.